These T cell receptor beta chains were read from a single sample in a study of blood T cell repertoires in COVID-19. Assay used: immunoSEQ multiplex PCR; TCRdb lists only in-frame clones, some missing. The table has 200,000 to 250,000 clones, approximately 80% seen once; the top ten hold approximately 7%. The sample consisted of peripheral blood. Receptors originate from a woman aged 45-60 years with acute or convalescent COVID-19. CDR3s include the opening cysteine and the closing phenylalanine or tryptophan. Each record gives: clone size, J gene, D gene, V gene, CDR3 protein, CDR3 DNA. D genes are given only for firm matches. Clone sizes are given selectively: once, few, many, or a class where the clone is expanded.

-	TRBJ2-1	-	TRBV7-7	CASSFHPTAAEQFF	TGTGCTAGCAGCTTCCACCCCACCGCGGCCGAGCAGTTCTTC
once	TRBJ2-5	TRBD2	TRBV4-1	CASSQDNRAGEKTQYF	TGCGCCAGCAGCCAAGATAACCGCGCGGGGGAAAAGACCCAGTACTTC
-	TRBJ1-2	-	TRBV19	CASSRTSRTVSGYTF	TGTGCCAGTAGTCGAACATCCCGGACAGTCTCGGGCTACACCTTC
-	TRBJ2-7	-	TRBV6-5	CASSLDSFYEQYF	TGTGCCAGCAGCCTGGACAGTTTTTACGAGCAGTACTTC
few	TRBJ1-2	-	TRBV28	CASSLGRATNYGYTF	TGTGCCAGCAGTTTAGGCAGGGCTACTAACTATGGCTACACCTTC
-	TRBJ2-2	-	TRBV6-5	CASSSPGTGELFF	TGTGCCAGCAGTTCCCCGGGGACCGGGGAGCTGTTTTTT
-	TRBJ1-2	-	TRBV30	CAWSVIRTNYGYTF	TGTGCCTGGAGTGTAATCAGGACTAACTATGGCTACACCTTC
-	TRBJ2-1	TRBD1	TRBV6-6	CASSYEGGEFNEQFF	TGTGCCAGCAGTTATGAAGGGGGCGAGTTCAATGAGCAGTTCTTC
-	TRBJ2-2	TRBD2	TRBV19	CASSIAGGAFGTGELFF	TGTGCCAGTAGTATAGCCGGGGGGGCCTTTGGCACCGGGGAGCTGTTTTTT
-	TRBJ2-3	-	TRBV5-1	CASSLARGAGTDTQYF	TGCGCCAGCAGCTTGGCCAGGGGGGCCGGCACAGATACGCAGTATTTT
-	TRBJ2-1	TRBD2	TRBV4-1	CASSRGGLAASYNEQFF	TGCGCCAGCAGCCGGGGGGGACTAGCGGCTTCCTACAATGAGCAGTTCTTC
few	TRBJ2-2	TRBD1	TRBV28	CASRRGRDTGELFF	TGTGCCAGCAGGAGGGGGCGTGACACCGGGGAGCTGTTTTTT
-	TRBJ1-1	-	TRBV2	CASSEGRVRSEAFF	TGTGCCAGCAGTGAAGGCAGGGTTCGGTCTGAAGCTTTCTTT
-	TRBJ2-3	-	TRBV3-1/TRBV3-2	CASSQETASQYF	TGTGCCAGCAGCCAGGAAACAGCTTCGCAGTATTTT
-	TRBJ2-5	-	TRBV28	CACRGEFETQYF	TGTGCCTGCCGCGGGGAGTTTGAGACCCAGTACTTC
-	TRBJ2-3	-	TRBV4-1	CASSRAADRFSTDTQYF	TGCGCCAGCAGCCGCGCGGCAGATCGGTTTAGCACAGATACGCAGTATTTT
-	TRBJ1-3	TRBD1	TRBV7-9	CASSVYGDRPGNTIYF	TGTGCCAGCAGCGTCTACGGGGACAGGCCTGGAAACACCATATATTTT
-	TRBJ1-5	TRBD1	TRBV6-5	CASSATGGRNQPQHF	TGTGCCAGCAGCGCGACAGGGGGCCGAAATCAGCCCCAGCATTTT
-	TRBJ1-2	TRBD1	TRBV28	CASSLGTGVGYTF	TGTGCCAGCAGTTTGGGGACAGGGGTTGGCTACACCTTC
once	TRBJ1-6	-	TRBV28	CASIFADSSYNSPLHF	TGTGCCAGCATCTTCGCCGATAGCTCCTATAATTCACCCCTCCACTTT
-	TRBJ2-4	-	TRBV19	CASSVARVSGENIQYF	TGTGCCAGTAGTGTTGCCCGGGTGTCCGGGGAAAACATTCAGTACTTC
-	TRBJ2-3	TRBD2	TRBV7-9	CASSKDGTSSTDTQYF	TGTGCCAGCAGTAAAGACGGGACTAGCAGCACAGATACGCAGTATTTT
-	TRBJ1-2	-	TRBV5-6	CASSLGFAEAIYGYTF	TGTGCCAGCAGCTTGGGATTTGCGGAAGCTATCTATGGCTACACCTTC
-	TRBJ1-4	-	TRBV27	CASSLSRQGGEKLFF	TGTGCCAGCAGTTTATCGAGGCAGGGTGGTGAAAAACTGTTTTTT
-	TRBJ2-5	TRBD1	TRBV2	CASRRDRGTETQYF	TGTGCCAGCAGGAGGGACAGGGGAACGGAGACCCAGTACTTC
-	TRBJ1-5	-	TRBV24-1	CATSDFRGQPQHF	TGTGCCACCAGTGATTTTAGGGGTCAGCCCCAGCATTTT
-	TRBJ1-6	TRBD1	TRBV4-1	CASSRLGQGSNSPLHF	TGCGCCAGCAGCCGGTTAGGACAGGGTAGTAATTCACCCCTCCACTTT
-	TRBJ1-4	-	TRBV4-3	CASSQGWGMVEKLFF	TGCGCCAGCAGCCAAGGTTGGGGCATGGTTGAAAAACTGTTTTTT
-	TRBJ2-5	-	TRBV18	CASSPSETQYF	TGTGCCAGCTCACCCTCGGAGACCCAGTACTTC
-	TRBJ1-6	-	TRBV6-5	CASSYALQGYNSPLHF	TGTGCCAGCAGTTACGCCCTTCAGGGTTATAATTCACCCCTCCACTTT
-	TRBJ1-2	TRBD1	TRBV18	CASSPPERTGGLNYGYTF	TGTGCCAGCTCACCACCGGAACGGACAGGGGGCCTTAACTATGGCTACACCTTC
-	TRBJ2-3	TRBD2	TRBV24-1	CATSAGGGSTDTQYF	TGTGCCACCTCAGCGGGAGGGGGTAGCACAGATACGCAGTATTTT
-	TRBJ2-7	TRBD1	TRBV7-3	CASSPAGQGVYEQYF	TGTGCCAGCAGCCCAGCGGGACAGGGAGTTTACGAGCAGTACTTC
-	TRBJ1-4	TRBD1	TRBV3-1/TRBV3-2	CASSQVLGQGDPNEKLFF	TGTGCCAGCAGCCAAGTTTTAGGGCAGGGGGATCCTAATGAAAAACTGTTTTTT
-	TRBJ1-1	-	TRBV7-9	CASTLRGLNTEAFF	TGTGCCAGCACCTTAAGGGGCCTTAACACTGAAGCTTTCTTT
-	TRBJ1-2	-	TRBV4-3	CASSQDGGADYGYTF	TGCGCCAGCAGCCAAGATGGCGGGGCTGACTATGGCTACACCTTC
-	TRBJ2-6	-	TRBV4-3	CASSQVAAPSGANVLTF	TGCGCCAGCAGCCAAGTTGCGGCACCTTCTGGGGCCAACGTCCTGACTTTC
-	TRBJ1-5	TRBD1	TRBV11-2	CASSLGTGVNQPQHF	TGTGCCAGCAGCTTAGGAACAGGGGTAAATCAGCCCCAGCATTTT
-	TRBJ2-1	TRBD1	TRBV29-1	CSARDSGSSYNEQFF	TGCAGCGCCCGGGACAGCGGCAGCTCCTACAATGAGCAGTTCTTC
once	TRBJ1-1	-	TRBV4-1	CASSRSGDTNTEAFF	TGCGCCAGCAGCCGATCAGGCGACACGAACACTGAAGCTTTCTTT
once	TRBJ1-3	-	TRBV5-1	CASSPQGGGQGSGNTIYF	TGCGCCAGCAGCCCCCAAGGGGGGGGACAAGGGTCTGGAAACACCATATATTTT
-	TRBJ2-2	-	TRBV29-1	CSVRQGFAGELFF	TGCAGCGTTCGGCAGGGTTTTGCCGGGGAGCTGTTTTTT
-	TRBJ1-2	-	TRBV28	CASSSPLTANYGYTF	TGTGCCAGCAGTAGCCCCCTGACAGCGAACTATGGCTACACCTTC
-	TRBJ1-5	TRBD1	TRBV7-2	CASSLTGTGSVQPQHF	TGTGCCAGCAGCTTAACCGGGACAGGATCGGTACAGCCCCAGCATTTT
-	TRBJ1-1	-	TRBV7-9	CASSAQLNTEAFF	TGTGCCAGCAGCGCACAGTTGAACACTGAAGCTTTCTTT
-	TRBJ1-2	-	TRBV7-2	CASSVNRVLDGYTF	TGTGCCAGCAGCGTAAACAGGGTTCTTGATGGCTACACCTTC
once	TRBJ2-3	TRBD2	TRBV18	CASSPSGRDTQYF	TGTGCCAGCTCACCTAGCGGGAGGGATACGCAGTATTTT
-	TRBJ1-5	-	TRBV3-1/TRBV3-2	CASSHPDQPQHF	TGTGCCAGCAGCCATCCGGATCAGCCCCAGCATTTT